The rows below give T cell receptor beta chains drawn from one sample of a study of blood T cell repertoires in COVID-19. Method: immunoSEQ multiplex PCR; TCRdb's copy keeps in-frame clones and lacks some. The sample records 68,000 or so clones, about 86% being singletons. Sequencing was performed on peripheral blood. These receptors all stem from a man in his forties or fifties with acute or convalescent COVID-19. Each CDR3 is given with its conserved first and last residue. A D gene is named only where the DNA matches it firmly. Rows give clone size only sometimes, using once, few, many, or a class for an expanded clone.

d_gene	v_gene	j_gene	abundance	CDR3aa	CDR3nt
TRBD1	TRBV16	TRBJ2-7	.	CASSQSRTGYEQYF	TGTGCCAGCAGCCAATCCAGGACAGGGTACGAGCAGTACTTC
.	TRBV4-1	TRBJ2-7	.	CASSPDLNYEQYF	TGCGCCAGCAGCCCCGATCTAAACTACGAGCAGTACTTC
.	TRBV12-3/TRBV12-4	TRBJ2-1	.	CATLIQGEQFF	TGTGCCACTCTTATTCAGGGTGAGCAGTTCTTC
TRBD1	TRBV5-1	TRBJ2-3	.	CASSSNRGADTQYF	TGCGCCAGCAGCTCCAACAGGGGAGCAGATACGCAGTATTTT
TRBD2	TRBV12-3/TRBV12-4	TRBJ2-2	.	CASSGEGTGELFF	TGTGCCAGCAGCGGGGAGGGGACCGGGGAGCTGTTTTTT
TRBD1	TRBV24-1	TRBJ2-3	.	CATSGRDREGTDTQYF	TGTGCCACCAGTGGACGGGACAGGGAGGGTACAGATACGCAGTATTTT
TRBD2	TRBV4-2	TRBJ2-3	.	CASSQAGGLARDTQYF	TGTGCCAGCAGCCAGGCGGGGGGCCTGGCACGAGATACGCAGTATTTT
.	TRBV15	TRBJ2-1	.	CATRPESSYNEQFF	TGTGCCACCAGGCCGGAGAGCTCCTACAATGAGCAGTTCTTC
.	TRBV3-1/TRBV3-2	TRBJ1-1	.	CASSQEIQFTEAFF	TGTGCCAGCAGCCAAGAAATACAATTCACTGAAGCTTTCTTT
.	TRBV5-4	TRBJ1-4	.	CASSSGTTNEKLFF	TGTGCCAGCAGCTCCGGGACAACTAATGAAAAACTGTTTTTT
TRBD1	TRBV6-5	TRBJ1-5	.	CASRPDRGYNQPQHF	TGTGCCAGCAGACCCGACAGGGGTTACAATCAGCCCCAGCATTTT
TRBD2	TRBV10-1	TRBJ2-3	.	CASSEAGPTDTQYF	TGCGCCAGCAGTGAAGCGGGACCCACAGATACGCAGTATTTT
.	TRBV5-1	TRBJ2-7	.	CASSPQGLSYEQYF	TGCGCCAGCAGCCCCCAGGGTCTTTCCTACGAGCAGTACTTC
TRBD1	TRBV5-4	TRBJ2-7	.	CASSRDRGGEQYF	TGTGCCAGCAGTAGGGACAGGGGGGGCGAGCAGTACTTC
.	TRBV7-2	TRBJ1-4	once	CASSDSTGAGEKLFF	TGTGCCAGCAGCGACTCGACAGGCGCAGGTGAAAAACTGTTTTTT
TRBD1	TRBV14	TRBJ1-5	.	CASSQGGGDQPQHF	TGTGCCAGCAGCCAAGGAGGGGGCGACCAGCCCCAGCATTTT
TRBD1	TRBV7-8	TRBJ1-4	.	CASSGKTGGHGEKLFF	TGTGCCAGCAGCGGAAAGACAGGGGGACACGGGGAAAAACTGTTTTTT
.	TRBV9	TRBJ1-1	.	CASSVAGGRLNTEAFF	TGTGCCAGCAGCGTAGCTGGAGGTAGGTTGAACACTGAAGCTTTCTTT
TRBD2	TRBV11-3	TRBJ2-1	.	CASSFLFGGSFEQFF	TGTGCCAGCAGCTTTCTGTTTGGCGGGAGTTTTGAGCAGTTCTTC
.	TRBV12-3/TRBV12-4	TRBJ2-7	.	CASTIGGFYEQYF	TGTGCCAGCACAATTGGCGGATTCTACGAGCAGTACTTC
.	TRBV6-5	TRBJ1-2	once	CASSATGFGYGYTF	TGTGCCAGCAGCGCAACAGGGTTTGGATATGGCTACACCTTC
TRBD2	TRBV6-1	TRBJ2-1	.	CASSDRAGGTNEQFF	TGTGCCAGCAGTGACCGAGCGGGGGGGACCAATGAGCAGTTCTTC
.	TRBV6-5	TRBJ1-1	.	CASSYPDRNTEAFF	TGTGCCAGCAGTTATCCGGACAGGAACACTGAAGCTTTCTTT
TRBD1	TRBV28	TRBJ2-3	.	CATQETGGLSTDTQYF	TGTGCCACGCAGGAAACAGGGGGCCTTAGCACAGATACGCAGTATTTT
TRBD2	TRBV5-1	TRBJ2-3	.	CASSTLAGDDADTQYF	TGCGCCAGCAGCACTTTAGCGGGGGATGACGCAGATACGCAGTATTTT
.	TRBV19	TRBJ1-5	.	CASTGGGQGMIANQPQHF	TGTGCCAGTACCGGCGGGGGCCAAGGGATGATTGCAAATCAGCCCCAGCATTTT
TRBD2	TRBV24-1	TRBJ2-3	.	CAAGPSGASTDTQYF	TGTGCCGCCGGGCCTAGCGGGGCTAGCACAGATACGCAGTATTTT
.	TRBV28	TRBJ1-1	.	CASSSLPGSGAEAFF	TGTGCCAGCAGTTCGCTTCCAGGGTCGGGCGCTGAAGCTTTCTTT
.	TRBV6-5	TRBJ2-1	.	CASSYGTSASEQFF	TGTGCCAGCAGTTACGGGACTTCCGCATCTGAGCAGTTCTTC
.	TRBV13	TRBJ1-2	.	CASSLFWEFTF	TGTGCCAGCAGCCTCTTCTGGGAGTTCACCTTC
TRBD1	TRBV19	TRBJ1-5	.	CASSGTGNQPQHF	TGTGCCAGTAGTGGGACAGGCAATCAGCCCCAGCATTTT
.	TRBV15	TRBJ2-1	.	CATSRGNQGGSYNEQFF	TGTGCCACCAGCAGAGGCAACCAGGGGGGTTCCTACAATGAGCAGTTCTTC
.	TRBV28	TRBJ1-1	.	CASTTGGGYEEAFF	TGTGCCAGCACCACGGGAGGGGGTTACGAAGAAGCTTTCTTT
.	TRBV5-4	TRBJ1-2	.	CASSPVTGTYGYTF	TGTGCCAGCAGCCCTGTCACAGGGACCTATGGCTACACCTTC
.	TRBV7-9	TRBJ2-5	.	CASSSQRGKETQYF	TGTGCCAGCAGCTCCCAAAGGGGAAAAGAGACCCAGTACTTC
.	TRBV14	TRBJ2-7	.	CASSQDRGTKSYEQYF	TGTGCCAGCAGCCAAGATCGTGGCACTAAATCCTACGAGCAGTACTTC